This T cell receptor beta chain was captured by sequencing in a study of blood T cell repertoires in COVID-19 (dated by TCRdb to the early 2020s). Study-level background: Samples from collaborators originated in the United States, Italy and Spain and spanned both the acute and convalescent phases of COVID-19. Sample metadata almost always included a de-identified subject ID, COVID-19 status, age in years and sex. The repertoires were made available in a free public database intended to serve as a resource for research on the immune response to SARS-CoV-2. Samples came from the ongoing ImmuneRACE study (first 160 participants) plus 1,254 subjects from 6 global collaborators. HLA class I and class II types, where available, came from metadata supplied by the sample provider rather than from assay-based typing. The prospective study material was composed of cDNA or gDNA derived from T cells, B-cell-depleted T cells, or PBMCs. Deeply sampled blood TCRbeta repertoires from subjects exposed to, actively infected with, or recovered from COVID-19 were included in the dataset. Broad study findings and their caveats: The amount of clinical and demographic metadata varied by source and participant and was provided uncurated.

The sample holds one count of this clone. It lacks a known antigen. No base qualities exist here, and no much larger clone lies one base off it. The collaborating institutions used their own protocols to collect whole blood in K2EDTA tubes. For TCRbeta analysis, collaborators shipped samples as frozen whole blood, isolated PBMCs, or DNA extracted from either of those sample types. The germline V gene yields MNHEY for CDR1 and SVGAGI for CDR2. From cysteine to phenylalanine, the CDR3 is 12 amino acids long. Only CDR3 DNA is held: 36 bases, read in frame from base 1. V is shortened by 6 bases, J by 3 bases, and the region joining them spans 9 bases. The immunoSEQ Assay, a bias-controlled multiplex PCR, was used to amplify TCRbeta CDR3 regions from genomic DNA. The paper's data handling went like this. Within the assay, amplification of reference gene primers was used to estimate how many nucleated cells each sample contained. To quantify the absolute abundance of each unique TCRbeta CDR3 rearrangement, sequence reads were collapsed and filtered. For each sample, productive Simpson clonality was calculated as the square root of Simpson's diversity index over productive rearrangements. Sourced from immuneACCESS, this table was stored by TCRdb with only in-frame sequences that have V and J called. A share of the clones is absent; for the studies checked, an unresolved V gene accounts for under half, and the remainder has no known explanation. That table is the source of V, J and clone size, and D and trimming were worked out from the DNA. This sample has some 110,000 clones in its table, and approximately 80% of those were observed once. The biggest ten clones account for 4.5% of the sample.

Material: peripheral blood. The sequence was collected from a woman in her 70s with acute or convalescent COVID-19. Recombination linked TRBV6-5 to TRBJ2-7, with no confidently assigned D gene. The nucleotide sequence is TGTGCCAGCAGAGAGACTGTCTACGAGCAGTACTTC. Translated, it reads CASRETVYEQYF.